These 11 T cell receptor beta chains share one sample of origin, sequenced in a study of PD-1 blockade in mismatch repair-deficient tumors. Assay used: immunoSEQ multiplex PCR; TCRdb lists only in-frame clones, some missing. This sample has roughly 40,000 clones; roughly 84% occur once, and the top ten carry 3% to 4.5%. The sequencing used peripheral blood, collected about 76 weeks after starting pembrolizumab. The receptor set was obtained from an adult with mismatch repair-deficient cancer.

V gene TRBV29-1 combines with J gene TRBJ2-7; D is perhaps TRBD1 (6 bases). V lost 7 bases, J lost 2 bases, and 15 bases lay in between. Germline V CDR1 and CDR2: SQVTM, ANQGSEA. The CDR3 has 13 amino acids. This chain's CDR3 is CSDSGTPTYEQYF. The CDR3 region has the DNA TGCAGCGATTCCGGGACACCAACCTACGAGCAGTACTTC.

CDR3 residues: CGGALAETQYF. CDR3 coding DNA: TGCGGAGGGGCCCTAGCGGAGACCCAGTACTTC. The chain combines TRBV29-1 with TRBJ2-5; weak D call: TRBD2 (6 bases). Germline CDR1 is SQVTM and CDR2 is ANQGSEA. The CDR3 contains 11 residues.

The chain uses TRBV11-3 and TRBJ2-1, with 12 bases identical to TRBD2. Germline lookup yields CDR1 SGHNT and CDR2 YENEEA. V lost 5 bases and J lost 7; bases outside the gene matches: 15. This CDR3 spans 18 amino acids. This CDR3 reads CASSGLAGPKWIWNEQFF. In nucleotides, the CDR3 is TGTGCCAGCAGCGGACTAGCGGGACCGAAGTGGATTTGGAATGAGCAGTTCTTC.

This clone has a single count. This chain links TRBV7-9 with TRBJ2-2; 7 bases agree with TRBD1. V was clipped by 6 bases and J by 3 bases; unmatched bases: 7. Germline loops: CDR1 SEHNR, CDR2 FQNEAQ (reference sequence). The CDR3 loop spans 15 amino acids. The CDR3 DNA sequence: TGTGCCAGCAGACCCGGACAGGCATACACCGGGGAGCTGTTTTTT. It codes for CASRPGQAYTGELFF. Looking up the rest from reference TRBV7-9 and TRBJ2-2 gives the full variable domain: DTGVSQNPRHKITKRGQNVTFRCDPISEHNRLYWYRQTLGQGPEFLTYFQNEAQLEKSRLLSDRFSAERPKGSFSTLEIQRTEQGDSAMYLCASRPGQAYTGELFFGEGSRLTVL.

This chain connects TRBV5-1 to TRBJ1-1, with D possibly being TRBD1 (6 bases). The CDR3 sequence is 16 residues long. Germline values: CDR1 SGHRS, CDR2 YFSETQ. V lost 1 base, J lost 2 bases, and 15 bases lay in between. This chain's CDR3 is CASSLYYPGQNTEAFF. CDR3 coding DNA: TGCGCCAGCAGCTTGTATTACCCGGGACAAAACACTGAAGCTTTCTTT.

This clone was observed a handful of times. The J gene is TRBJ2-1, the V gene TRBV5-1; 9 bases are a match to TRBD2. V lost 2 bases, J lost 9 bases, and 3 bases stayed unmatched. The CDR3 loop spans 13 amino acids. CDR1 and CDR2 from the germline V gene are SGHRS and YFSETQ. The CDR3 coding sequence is TGCGCCAGCAGCTTTCAAGCGGGAGGTGAGCAGTTCTTC. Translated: CASSFQAGGEQFF.

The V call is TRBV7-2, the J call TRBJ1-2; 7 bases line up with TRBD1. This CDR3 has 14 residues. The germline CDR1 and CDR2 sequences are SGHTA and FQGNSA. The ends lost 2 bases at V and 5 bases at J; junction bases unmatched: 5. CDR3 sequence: CASSLSGTAYGYTF. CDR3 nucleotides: TGTGCCAGCAGCTTATCCGGGACAGCGTATGGCTACACCTTC.

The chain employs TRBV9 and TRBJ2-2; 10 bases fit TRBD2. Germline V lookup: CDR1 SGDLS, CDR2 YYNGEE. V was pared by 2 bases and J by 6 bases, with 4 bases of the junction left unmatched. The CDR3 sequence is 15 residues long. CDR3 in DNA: TGTGCCAGCAGCGTGGGTAGCGGGAGGTCCGGGGAGCTGTTTTTT. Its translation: CASSVGSGRSGELFF.

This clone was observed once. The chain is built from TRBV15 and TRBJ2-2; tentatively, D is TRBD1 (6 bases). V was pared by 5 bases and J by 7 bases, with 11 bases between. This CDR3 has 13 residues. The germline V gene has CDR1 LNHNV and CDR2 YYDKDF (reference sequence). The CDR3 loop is CATSAGENGELFF. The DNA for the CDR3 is TGTGCCACCAGCGCAGGGGAGAACGGGGAGCTGTTTTTT.

The CDR3 protein is CASSFVSVGRGSYEQYF. Written as DNA, the CDR3 is TGTGCCAGCAGCTTTGTCTCAGTAGGCAGGGGGTCCTACGAGCAGTACTTC. The chain recombines TRBV5-6 with TRBJ2-7; TRBD1 matches at 7 bases. The J segment lost 1 base and the V segment lost 2 bases, leaving 12 bases of the junction unmatched. Germline CDR1 is SGHDT and CDR2 is YYEEEE. CDR3 length equals 17 residues.

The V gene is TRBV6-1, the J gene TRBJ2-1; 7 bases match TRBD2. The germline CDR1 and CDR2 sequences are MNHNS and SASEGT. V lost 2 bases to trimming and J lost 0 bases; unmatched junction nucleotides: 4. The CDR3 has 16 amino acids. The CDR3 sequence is CASSEPPGGSYNEQFF. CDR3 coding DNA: TGTGCCAGCAGTGAACCCCCGGGAGGCTCCTACAATGAGCAGTTCTTC.